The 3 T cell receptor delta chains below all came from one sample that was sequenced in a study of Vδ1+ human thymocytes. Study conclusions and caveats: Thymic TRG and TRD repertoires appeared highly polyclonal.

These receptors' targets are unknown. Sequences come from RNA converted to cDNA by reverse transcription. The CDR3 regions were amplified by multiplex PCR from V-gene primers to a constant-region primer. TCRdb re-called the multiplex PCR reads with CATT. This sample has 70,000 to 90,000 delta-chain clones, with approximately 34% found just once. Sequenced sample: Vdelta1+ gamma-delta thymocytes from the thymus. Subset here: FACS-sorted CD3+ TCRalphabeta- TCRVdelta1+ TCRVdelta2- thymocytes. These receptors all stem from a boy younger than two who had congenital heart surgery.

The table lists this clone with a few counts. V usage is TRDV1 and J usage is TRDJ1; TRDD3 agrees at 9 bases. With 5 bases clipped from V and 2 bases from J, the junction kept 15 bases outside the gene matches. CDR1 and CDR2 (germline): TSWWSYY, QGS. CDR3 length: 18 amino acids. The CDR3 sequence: CALGLRPTAGIRTDKLIF. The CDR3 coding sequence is TGTGCTCTTGGGCTCCGTCCTACCGCGGGGATACGTACCGATAAACTCATCTTT.

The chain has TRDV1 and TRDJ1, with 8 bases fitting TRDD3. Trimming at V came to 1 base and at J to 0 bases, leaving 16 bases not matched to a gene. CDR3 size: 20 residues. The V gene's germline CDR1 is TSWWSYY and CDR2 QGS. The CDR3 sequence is CALGEPSRGAGGTYTDKLIF. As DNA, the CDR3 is TGTGCTCTTGGGGAACCCTCTAGGGGTGCTGGGGGAACGTACACCGATAAACTCATCTTT.

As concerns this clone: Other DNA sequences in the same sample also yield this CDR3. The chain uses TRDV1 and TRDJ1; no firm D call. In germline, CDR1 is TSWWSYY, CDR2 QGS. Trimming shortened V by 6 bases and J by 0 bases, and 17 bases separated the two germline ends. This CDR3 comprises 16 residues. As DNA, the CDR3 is TGTGCTCTTGGACGCCGGACGAGTCTGTACACCGATAAACTCATCTTT. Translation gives CALGRRTSLYTDKLIF.